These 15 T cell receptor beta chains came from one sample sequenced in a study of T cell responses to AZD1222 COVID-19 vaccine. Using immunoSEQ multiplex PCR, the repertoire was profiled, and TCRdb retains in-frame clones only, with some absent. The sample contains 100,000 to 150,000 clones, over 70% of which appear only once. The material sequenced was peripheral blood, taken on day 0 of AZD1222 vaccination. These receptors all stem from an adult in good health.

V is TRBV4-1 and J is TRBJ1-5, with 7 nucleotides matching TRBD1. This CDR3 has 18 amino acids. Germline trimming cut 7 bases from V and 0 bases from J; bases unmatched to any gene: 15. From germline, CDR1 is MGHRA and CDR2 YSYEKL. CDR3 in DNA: TGCGCCAGCATCTTCAGAGGAAGGGACAGTTATAGCAATCAGCCCCAGCATTTT. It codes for CASIFRGRDSYSNQPQHF.

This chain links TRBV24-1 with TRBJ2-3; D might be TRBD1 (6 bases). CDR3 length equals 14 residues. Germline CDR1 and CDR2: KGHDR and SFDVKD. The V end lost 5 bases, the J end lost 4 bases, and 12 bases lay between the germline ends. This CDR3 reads CATSVPEGADTQYF. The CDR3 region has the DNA TGTGCCACCAGTGTACCCGAGGGGGCAGATACGCAGTATTTT.

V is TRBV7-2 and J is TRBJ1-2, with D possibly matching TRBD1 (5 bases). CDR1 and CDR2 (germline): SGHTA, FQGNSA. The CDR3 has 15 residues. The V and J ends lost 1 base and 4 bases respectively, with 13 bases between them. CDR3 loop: CASSLDPRGGYGYTF. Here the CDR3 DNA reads TGTGCCAGCAGCTTAGACCCACGGGGGGGCTATGGCTACACCTTC. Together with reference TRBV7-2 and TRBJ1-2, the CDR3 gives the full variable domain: GAGVSQSPSNKVTEKGKDVELRCDPISGHTALYWYRQSLGQGLEFLIYFQGNSAPDKSGLPSDRFSAERTGGSVSTLTIQRTQQEDSAVYLCASSLDPRGGYGYTFGSGTRLTVV.

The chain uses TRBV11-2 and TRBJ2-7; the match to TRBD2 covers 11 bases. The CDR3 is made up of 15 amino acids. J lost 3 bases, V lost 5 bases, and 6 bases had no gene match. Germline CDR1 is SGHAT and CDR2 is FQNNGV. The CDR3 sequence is CASSARLAGNYEQYF. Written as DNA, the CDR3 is TGTGCCAGCAGCGCCAGACTAGCGGGGAACTACGAGCAGTACTTC.

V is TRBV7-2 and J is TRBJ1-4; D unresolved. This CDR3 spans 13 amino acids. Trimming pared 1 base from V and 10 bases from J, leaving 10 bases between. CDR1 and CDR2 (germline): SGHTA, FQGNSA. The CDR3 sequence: CASSLGGKRKLFF. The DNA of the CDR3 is TGTGCCAGCAGCTTAGGAGGGAAACGAAAACTGTTTTTT.

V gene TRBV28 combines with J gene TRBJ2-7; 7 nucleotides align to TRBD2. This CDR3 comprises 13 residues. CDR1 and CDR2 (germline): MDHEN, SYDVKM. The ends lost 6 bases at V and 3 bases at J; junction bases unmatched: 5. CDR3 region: CASRPTSDYEQYF. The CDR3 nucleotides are TGTGCCAGCAGGCCCACTAGCGACTACGAGCAGTACTTC. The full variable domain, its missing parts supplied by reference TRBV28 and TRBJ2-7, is DVKVTQSSRYLVKRTGEKVFLECVQDMDHENMFWYRQDPGLGLRLIYFSYDVKMKEKGDIPEGYSVSREKKERFSLILESASTNQTSMYLCASRPTSDYEQYFGPGTRLTVT.

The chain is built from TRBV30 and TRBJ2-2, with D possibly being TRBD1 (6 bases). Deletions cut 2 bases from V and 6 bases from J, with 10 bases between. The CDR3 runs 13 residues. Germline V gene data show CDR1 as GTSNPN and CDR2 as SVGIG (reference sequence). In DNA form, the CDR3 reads TGTGCCTGGAGTCCGTCAGGGGCCGGGGAGCTGTTTTTT. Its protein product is CAWSPSGAGELFF.

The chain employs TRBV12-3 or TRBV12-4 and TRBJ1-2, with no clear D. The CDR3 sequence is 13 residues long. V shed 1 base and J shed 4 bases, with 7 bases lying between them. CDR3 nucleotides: TGTGCCAGCAGTTTAGGGCGCCCCTATGGCTACACCTTC. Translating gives CASSLGRPYGYTF.

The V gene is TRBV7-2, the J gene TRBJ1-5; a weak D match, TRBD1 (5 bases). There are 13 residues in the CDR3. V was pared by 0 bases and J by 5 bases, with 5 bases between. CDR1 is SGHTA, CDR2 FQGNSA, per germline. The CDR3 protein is CASSLAGDQPQHF. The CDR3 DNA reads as TGTGCCAGCAGCTTAGCGGGGGATCAGCCCCAGCATTTT.

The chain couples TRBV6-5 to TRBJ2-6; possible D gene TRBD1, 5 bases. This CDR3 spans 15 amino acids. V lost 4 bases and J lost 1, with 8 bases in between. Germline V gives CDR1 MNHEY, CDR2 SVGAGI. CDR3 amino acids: CASSFGHSGANVLTF. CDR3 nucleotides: TGTGCCAGCAGTTTCGGACATTCTGGGGCCAACGTCCTGACTTTC.

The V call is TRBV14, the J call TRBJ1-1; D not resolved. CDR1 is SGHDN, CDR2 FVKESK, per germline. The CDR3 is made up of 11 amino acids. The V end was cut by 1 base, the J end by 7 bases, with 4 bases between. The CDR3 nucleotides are TGTGCCAGCAGCCAAGCGCTTGAAGCTTTCTTT. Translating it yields CASSQALEAFF.

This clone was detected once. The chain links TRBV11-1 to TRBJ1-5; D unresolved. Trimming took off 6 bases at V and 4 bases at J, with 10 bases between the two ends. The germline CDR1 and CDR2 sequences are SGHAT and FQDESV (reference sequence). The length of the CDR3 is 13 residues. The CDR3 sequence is CASSKTGNQPQHF. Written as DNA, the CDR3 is TGTGCCAGCAGTAAGACGGGAAATCAGCCCCAGCATTTT.

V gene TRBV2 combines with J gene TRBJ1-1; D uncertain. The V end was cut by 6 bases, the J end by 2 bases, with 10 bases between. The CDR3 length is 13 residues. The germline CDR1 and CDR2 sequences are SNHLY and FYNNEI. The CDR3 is CASRSEANTEAFF. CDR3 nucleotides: TGTGCCAGCAGGTCAGAGGCTAACACTGAAGCTTTCTTT.

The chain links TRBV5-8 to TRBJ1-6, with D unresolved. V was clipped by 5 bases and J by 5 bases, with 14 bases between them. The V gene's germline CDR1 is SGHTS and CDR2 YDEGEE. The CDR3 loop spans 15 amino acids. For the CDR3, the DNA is TGTGCCAGCAGACAAGGGTTTCGGAATAATTCACCCCTCCACTTT. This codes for CASRQGFRNNSPLHF. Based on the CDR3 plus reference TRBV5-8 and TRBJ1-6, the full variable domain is EAGVTQSPTHLIKTRGQQATLRCSPISGHTSVYWYQQALGLGLQFLLWYDEGEERNRGNFPPRFSGRQFPNYSSELNVNALELEDSALYLCASRQGFRNNSPLHFGNGTRLTVT.

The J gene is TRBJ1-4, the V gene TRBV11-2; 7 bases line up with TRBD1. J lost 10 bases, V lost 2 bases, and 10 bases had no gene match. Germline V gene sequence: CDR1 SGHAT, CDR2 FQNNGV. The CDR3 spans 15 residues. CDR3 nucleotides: TGTGCCAGCAGCTTATCGGCCGGGACAGCAGGAAAACTGTTTTTT. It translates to CASSLSAGTAGKLFF. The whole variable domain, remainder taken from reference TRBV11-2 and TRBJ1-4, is EAGVAQSPRYKIIEKRQSVAFWCNPISGHATLYWYQQILGQGPKLLIQFQNNGVVDDSQLPKDRFSAERLKGVDSTLKIQPAKLEDSAVYLCASSLSAGTAGKLFFGSGTQLSVL.